One and the same sample provided the 29 T cell receptor beta chains below, sequenced in a study of blood T cells in healthy people across ages. A second PCR, run for roughly 6 to 11 cycles, used a sample-barcoded 5' primer plus a J-beta primer mix. One entry per CDR3 protein, called by TCRdb with MiXCR from the 5' RACE reads. This sample has some 1.4 million distinct CDR3 sequences, with around two fifths found just once. Sequenced sample: blood. The receptor set was obtained from a young woman in good health.

The gene calls are TRBV10-3 and TRBJ2-7, with D unresolved. Germline CDR1 is ENHRY and CDR2 is SYGVKD. Trimming pared 7 bases from V and 0 bases from J, leaving 13 bases between. This CDR3 region has 14 residues. CDR3 loop: CAITPSSRSYEQYF. The CDR3 DNA reads TGTGCCATCACCCCGAGTAGTCGCTCCTACGAGCAGTACTTC.

The chain joins TRBV5-1 to TRBJ2-3; 10 bases map to TRBD2. Germline lookup yields CDR1 SGHRS and CDR2 YFSETQ. The CDR3 totals 16 residues. After removal of 2 bases from V and 11 bases from J, the junction contained 14 bases not matched to a gene. CDR3 sequence (DNA): TGCGCCAGCAGCTTCAGTATTAGCGGGGGGCCGGAAAAGCAGTATTTT. Translated, it gives CASSFSISGGPEKQYF. Variable domain in full (rest from reference TRBV5-1 and TRBJ2-3): KAGVTQTPRYLIKTRGQQVTLSCSPISGHRSVSWYQQTPGQGLQFLFEYFSETQRNKGNFPGRFSGRQFSNSRSEMNVSTLELGDSALYLCASSFSISGGPEKQYFGPGTRLTVL.

The chain recombines TRBV5-4 with TRBJ2-1; the D gene is possibly TRBD2 (6 bases). This CDR3 has 16 residues. Trimming cost V 5 bases and J 0 bases, with 15 bases left between them. CDR1 is SGHNT, CDR2 YYREEE, per germline (reference sequence). The CDR3 sequence: CASSPAGQYSYNEQFF. CDR3 DNA: TGTGCCAGCAGTCCTGCGGGGCAATACTCCTACAATGAGCAGTTCTTC.

The rearrangement joins TRBV2 to TRBJ1-2; TRBD1 matches at 7 bases. From germline, CDR1 is SNHLY and CDR2 FYNNEI. This CDR3 has 13 amino acids. V lost 4 bases, J lost 8 bases, and 7 bases stayed unmatched. CDR3 protein: CASSVQGGGGYTF. In DNA, the CDR3 is TGTGCCAGCAGTGTTCAAGGGGGCGGGGGCTACACCTTC.

The chain employs TRBV7-8 and TRBJ2-1; 7 nucleotides match TRBD2. The germline V gene has CDR1 SGHVS and CDR2 FQNEAQ. The CDR3 is 17 residues long. V shed 2 bases and J 7 bases; nucleotides not matched to a gene: 14. The CDR3, as DNA: TGTGCCAGCAGCTTACTGGCGGGGGAGGGCCTCGTAAATGAGCAGTTCTTC. This sequence encodes CASSLLAGEGLVNEQFF. Supplemented by reference TRBV7-8 and TRBJ2-1, the full variable domain reads GAGVSQSPRYKVAKRGQDVALRCDPISGHVSLFWYQQALGQGPEFLTYFQNEAQLDKSGLPSDRFFAERPEGSVSTLKIQRTQQEDSAVYLCASSLLAGEGLVNEQFFGPGTRLTVL.

The CDR3 coding sequence is TGTGCCAGCAGCGCCTATAGCGAGAGCTCCTACGAGCAGTACTTC. It specifies CASSAYSESSYEQYF. The gene calls are TRBV9 and TRBJ2-7; a possible D gene is TRBD2 (5 bases). The CDR3 extends over 15 amino acids. Germline V CDR1 and CDR2: SGDLS, YYNGEE. Deletions cut 3 bases from V and 0 bases from J, with 13 bases between.

The chain uses TRBV9 and TRBJ1-2; unclear D gene. Germline lookup yields CDR1 SGDLS and CDR2 YYNGEE. CDR3 length: 15 residues. Trimming left V 0 bases short and J 1 base short, with 10 bases between. As DNA, the CDR3 is TGTGCCAGCAGCGTAGCGGGTCGGCTTAACTATGGCTACACCTTC. Residues: CASSVAGRLNYGYTF.

This sequence joins TRBV7-2 and TRBJ1-2; a weak D match, TRBD1 (5 bases). Per the germline V gene, CDR1 is SGHTA and CDR2 is FQGNSA. V lost 1 base and J 4 bases, leaving 10 bases between the germline ends. The length of the CDR3 is 14 residues. CDR3 DNA sequence: TGTGCCAGCAGCTTAGAAGGGGAGAGCTATGGCTACACCTTC. Translated, it gives CASSLEGESYGYTF.

This clonotype has just a few counts. The rearrangement links TRBV6-6 to TRBJ2-4, with TRBD1 matching 8 bases. The end of the DNA fits TRBJ2-7 better, so the J call may be wrong. The CDR3 covers 13 residues. Germline V gene sequence: CDR1 MNHNY, CDR2 SVGAGI (reference sequence). CDR3 sequence: CASENRGKNEQYF. In DNA form, the CDR3 reads TGTGCCAGCGAAAACAGGGGGAAGAACGAGCAGTACTTC.

This chain uses TRBV9 with TRBJ2-1, with 10 bases fitting TRBD1. In germline, CDR1 is SGDLS, CDR2 YYNGEE. There are 15 residues in the CDR3. The junction had 10 bases not matched to a gene; V was cut back by 4 bases and J by 9 bases. In DNA form, the CDR3 reads TGTGCCAGCAGCCCGCTGGGACAGGGGATCATTGAGCAGTTCTTC. Residues: CASSPLGQGIIEQFF. Combining the CDR3 with reference TRBV9 and TRBJ2-1 gives the whole variable domain DSGVTQTPKHLITATGQRVTLRCSPRSGDLSVYWYQQSLDQGLQFLIQYYNGEERAKGNILERFSAQQFPDLHSELNLSSLELGDSALYFCASSPLGQGIIEQFFGPGTRLTVL.

The CDR3 protein is CASNVQGAGTEAFF. The CDR3 nucleotides read TGTGCCAGCAACGTACAGGGGGCTGGCACTGAAGCTTTCTTT. The V call is TRBV7-2, the J call TRBJ1-1, with 9 bases fitting TRBD1. CDR1 and CDR2 (germline): SGHTA, FQGNSA. V lost 7 bases and J lost 4; bases outside the gene matches: 7. CDR3 length equals 14 residues.

This clonotype was detected a few times. The chain couples TRBV29-1 to TRBJ2-5; unclear D gene. The CDR3 has 12 amino acids. Germline CDR1 and CDR2: SQVTM and ANQGSEA. V dropped 4 bases and J dropped 3 bases, with 9 bases sitting between them. The CDR3 loop reads CSVGSGEETQYF. The CDR3 coding sequence is TGCAGCGTTGGTTCGGGTGAAGAGACCCAGTACTTC. The full variable domain, its missing parts supplied by reference TRBV29-1 and TRBJ2-5, is SAVISQKPSRDICQRGTSLTIQCQVDSQVTMMFWYRQQPGQSLTLIATANQGSEATYESGFVIDKFPISRPNLTFSTLTVSNMSPEDSSIYLCSVGSGEETQYFGPGTRLLVL.

This clonotype showed up many times. V is TRBV5-1 and J is TRBJ2-7, with D possibly matching TRBD1 (6 bases). V was clipped by 4 bases and J by 3 bases, with 11 bases between them. Germline values: CDR1 SGHRS, CDR2 YFSETQ. The CDR3 runs to 13 residues. For the CDR3, the DNA is TGCGCCAGCAGCGACGGACAGAGCTACGAGCAGTACTTC. Translating it yields CASSDGQSYEQYF.

The gene calls are TRBV12-3 or TRBV12-4 and TRBJ2-5; TRBD1 might be the D (5 bases). The germline V and J ends were trimmed by 5 bases and 9 bases, with 13 bases remaining between them. This CDR3 is built from 12 residues. The CDR3 is CASSAPGAAQYF. As DNA, the CDR3 is TGTGCCAGCAGTGCCCCTGGGGCGGCCCAGTACTTC.

The genes are TRBV6-6 and TRBJ2-5; 9 nucleotides align to TRBD2. From germline, CDR1 is MNHNY and CDR2 SVGAGI (reference sequence). J was trimmed by 11 bases and V by 2 bases; bases with no gene match: 12. CDR3 length: 15 amino acids. The CDR3 nucleotides are TGTGCCAGCAGTTACGAGGGCGGGAGGGCTCAGGAGCAGTACTTC. Its protein product is CASSYEGGRAQEQYF.

This clonotype has more than one count but fewer than ten. The rearrangement links TRBV4-1 to TRBJ2-1; either TRBD1 or TRBD2 may fit D (6 bases each). Germline assignment: CDR1 MGHRA and CDR2 YSYEKL. The CDR3 contains 17 residues. V lost 4 bases, J lost 3 bases, and 19 bases lay in between. Written as DNA, the CDR3 is TGCGCCAGCAGCCTAGCGGAGGGACAAGACCTCTACAATGAGCAGTTCTTC. It codes for CASSLAEGQDLYNEQFF.

The chain has TRBV28 and TRBJ2-4; 7 nucleotides agree with TRBD2. J was trimmed by 13 bases and V by 3 bases; bases with no gene match: 15. The germline gives CDR1 MDHEN, CDR2 SYDVKM. CDR3 size: 15 residues. CDR3 DNA: TGTGCCAGCAGTTTGACGGCAGGGCCACGGGGGGAACAGTACTTC. Residues: CASSLTAGPRGEQYF.

In the case of this clonotype: One end of the junction fails to match germline, which may point to a read error. V usage is TRBV10-1 and J usage is TRBJ2-1; D is perhaps TRBD2 (6 bases). Germline V gene sequence: CDR1 WNHNN, CDR2 SYGVQD (reference sequence). The CDR3 sequence is 17 residues long. CDR3 region: CASSDRGLGGKADEQFF. In DNA, the CDR3 is TGTGCCAGCAGTGACCGGGGCCTCGGCGGGAAGGCCGATGAGCAGTTCTTC.

The chain couples TRBV12-3 or TRBV12-4 to TRBJ1-2, with 7 bases that match TRBD1. The CDR3 covers 13 residues. Trimming removed 6 bases from V and 11 bases from J; junction bases left unmatched: 12. This CDR3 reads CASSPDREREYTF. CDR3 DNA: TGTGCCAGCAGCCCAGACAGGGAAAGAGAGTACACCTTC.

The gene calls are TRBV6-1 and TRBJ2-1, with D possibly being TRBD2 (6 bases). The CDR3 contains 13 residues. CDR1 is MNHNS and CDR2 is SASEGT in the germline V gene. V lost 7 bases and J lost 9, with 16 bases in between. The CDR3 DNA is TGTGCCAGCAACGGACTACTGAGCGGTGAGCAGTTCTTC. Protein sequence: CASNGLLSGEQFF.

J is TRBJ2-7 and V is TRBV7-8, with TRBD2 identical over 7 bases. Germline V CDR1 and CDR2: SGHVS, FQNEAQ. Trimming took 4 bases from V and 4 from J; bases not matched to a gene: 10. The CDR3 extends over 15 amino acids. Here the CDR3 reads CASSSGDYTNYEQYF. The CDR3 bases are TGTGCCAGCAGCTCCGGGGACTACACAAATTACGAGCAGTACTTC. The full variable domain, rest sourced from reference TRBV7-8 and TRBJ2-7, is GAGVSQSPRYKVAKRGQDVALRCDPISGHVSLFWYQQALGQGPEFLTYFQNEAQLDKSGLPSDRFFAERPEGSVSTLKIQRTQQEDSAVYLCASSSGDYTNYEQYFGPGTRLTVT.

The chain employs TRBV4-1 and TRBJ2-7, with 9 bases identical to TRBD1. Germline lookup yields CDR1 MGHRA and CDR2 YSYEKL. Trimming removed 4 bases from V and 5 bases from J; junction bases left unmatched: 6. CDR3 length: 14 residues. CDR3 in amino acids: CASSLGQGENEQYF. The CDR3 DNA reads TGCGCCAGCAGCCTGGGACAGGGTGAGAACGAGCAGTACTTC.

This chain connects TRBV12-3 or TRBV12-4 to TRBJ2-1; 8 bases line up with TRBD1. V shed 1 base, J shed 8 bases, and the junction held 7 bases outside the gene matches. The CDR3 has 15 amino acids. Here the CDR3 DNA reads TGTGCCAGCAGTTTAGGGACAGGGTTTAGGGATGAGCAGTTCTTC. It specifies CASSLGTGFRDEQFF.

The V and J genes are TRBV7-8 and TRBJ1-1; 10 bases are a match to TRBD1. The CDR3 is made up of 16 amino acids. CDR1 SGHVS and CDR2 FQNEAQ come from the germline V gene. V lost 4 bases and J lost 0; bases outside the gene matches: 5. The CDR3 DNA follows: TGTGCCAGCAGCTCCGGGACAGGGGTCCTGAACACTGAAGCTTTCTTT. As protein: CASSSGTGVLNTEAFF.

This clonotype was counted between two and nine times. The rearrangement joins TRBV15 to TRBJ1-1; D is possibly TRBD1 (5 bases). Germline V gene lookup returns CDR1 LNHNV and CDR2 YYDKDF (reference sequence). The CDR3 length is 14 residues. The DNA for the CDR3 is TGTGCGACTCGAAGGGGATCCTTGAACACTGAAGCTTTCTTT. Translating gives CATRRGSLNTEAFF.

This clonotype was seen only a few times. As DNA, the CDR3 is TGTGCCAGCAGCCGTGACAGCTCCGTTAATTCACCCCTCCACTTT. Protein: CASSRDSSVNSPLHF. The chain carries TRBV7-9 and TRBJ1-6; possible D gene TRBD1, 5 bases. The CDR3 runs to 15 residues. Trimming took off 5 bases at V and 6 bases at J, with 14 bases between the two ends. Germline assignment: CDR1 SEHNR and CDR2 FQNEAQ (reference sequence).

The chain has TRBV7-9 and TRBJ1-4, with a weak D call TRBD1 (6 bases). This CDR3 comprises 14 residues. Germline CDR1 is SEHNR and CDR2 is FQNEAQ (reference sequence). With 4 bases removed from V and 7 bases from J, the gap between germline ends came to 13 bases. The CDR3 nucleotides read TGTGCCAGCAGCTCTAGCGACAGGTTTGAAAAACTGTTTTTT. Translated, it gives CASSSSDRFEKLFF. Variable domain in full (rest from reference TRBV7-9 and TRBJ1-4): DTGVSQNPRHKITKRGQNVTFRCDPISEHNRLYWYRQTLGQGPEFLTYFQNEAQLEKSRLLSDRFSAERPKGSFSTLEIQRTEQGDSAMYLCASSSSDRFEKLFFGSGTQLSVL.

Note on this clonotype: Relative to the germline gene, one junction end is altered; a read error may explain this. The V call is TRBV28, the J call TRBJ2-7; D remains unclear. The end of the DNA fits TRBJ2-5 better, so the J call may be wrong. Germline loops: CDR1 MDHEN, CDR2 SYDVKM. This CDR3 contains 11 residues. CDR3 protein: CAGSPAQTQYF. CDR3 bases: TGTGCCGGCAGTCCCGCCCAGACCCAGTACTTC.

The chain carries TRBV6-5 and TRBJ2-7; TRBD1 agrees at 7 bases. Trimming at V came to 2 bases and at J to 3 bases, leaving 7 bases not matched to a gene. The CDR3 contains 15 residues. From germline, CDR1 is MNHEY and CDR2 SVGAGI. The CDR3 bases are TGTGCCAGCAGTTACGCCGGACAGGCCCTCTACGAGCAGTACTTC. Its translation is CASSYAGQALYEQYF.